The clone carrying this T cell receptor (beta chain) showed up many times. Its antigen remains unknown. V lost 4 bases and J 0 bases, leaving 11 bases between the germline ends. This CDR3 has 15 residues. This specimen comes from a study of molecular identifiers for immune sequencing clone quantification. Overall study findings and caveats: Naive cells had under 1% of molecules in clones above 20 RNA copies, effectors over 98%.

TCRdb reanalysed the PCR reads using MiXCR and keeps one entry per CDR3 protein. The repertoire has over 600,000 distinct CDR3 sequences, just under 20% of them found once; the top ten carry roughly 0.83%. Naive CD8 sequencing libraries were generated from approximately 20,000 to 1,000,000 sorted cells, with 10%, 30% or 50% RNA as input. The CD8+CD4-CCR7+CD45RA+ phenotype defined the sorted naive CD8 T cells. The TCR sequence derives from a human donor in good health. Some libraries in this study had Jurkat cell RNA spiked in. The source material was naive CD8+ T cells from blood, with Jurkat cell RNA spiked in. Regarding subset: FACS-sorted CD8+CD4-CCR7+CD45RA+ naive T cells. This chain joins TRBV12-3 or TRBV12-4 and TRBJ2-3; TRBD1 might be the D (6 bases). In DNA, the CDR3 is TGTGCCAGCAGTTGGACAGATGATAGCACAGATACGCAGTATTTT. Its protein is CASSWTDDSTDTQYF.